This TCR beta chain was sequenced for a study of T cell responses to AZD1222 COVID-19 vaccine. Clones were sequenced by immunoSEQ multiplex PCR, and TCRdb holds only the in-frame ones, with some missing. The sample has about 150,000 clones, around 90% seen once. CDR3 length: 14 amino acids. Germline loops: CDR1 LNHDA, CDR2 SQIVND (reference sequence). Trimming took off 7 bases at V and 5 bases at J, with 17 bases between the two ends. Study-level findings and limits: Among those given AZD1222, only six were seropositive at baseline. Of spike-specific TCRs, nearly half reportedly target regions left unmutated in variants. The donor group comprised mostly white British people and more females; the analysis possibly underestimated clonal diversity.

In the case of this clone: The antigen remains unidentified.

The TCR comes from an adult who received the AZD1222 COVID-19 vaccine. The rearrangement joins TRBV19 to TRBJ1-2; the D gene is possibly TRBD1 (6 bases). The specimen was peripheral blood, collected 28 days after the second AZD1222 dose. The CDR3 DNA reads as TGTGCCAGTAATGTTCCAGGGGTGAGGTATGGCTACACCTTC. This translates into CASNVPGVRYGYTF.